The 22 T cell receptor beta chains below all came from one sample that was sequenced in a study of T cells in Graves' hyperthyroidism and ophthalmopathy. There were TCR beta CDR3 regions amplified from RNA transcripts. In the first-round RT-PCR of the TCR CDR3, the HTBI primer set was used. In TCRdb, the multiplex PCR reads were re-called with MiXCR into one record per CDR3 protein. The sample holds about 290,000 distinct CDR3 sequences, roughly 20% seen once. Sequenced sample: blood. All receptors derive from a man aged 50 to 60 with Graves' ophthalmopathy.

This clonotype was observed at least ten times. V is TRBV6-1 and J is TRBJ1-1; unclear D gene. CDR3 length: 16 residues. Germline V gene data show CDR1 as MNHNS and CDR2 as SASEGT. V lost 2 bases and J 1 base, leaving 14 bases between the germline ends. For the CDR3, the DNA is TGTGCCAGCAGTGAAATTTCGGGGTATGGGAACACTGAAGCTTTCTTT. Translated, it gives CASSEISGYGNTEAFF.

The chain recombines TRBV5-1 with TRBJ1-2; 7 positions agree with TRBD1. Germline V gene sequence: CDR1 SGHRS, CDR2 YFSETQ. This CDR3 region has 15 residues. The V and J ends lost 0 bases and 5 bases, in that order; junction bases with no gene match: 7. The CDR3 nucleotides are TGCGCCAGCAGCTTGGGGGACAGCAGACCTTATGGCTACACCTTC. It encodes CASSLGDSRPYGYTF.

This clonotype was counted at least ten times. The chain links TRBV3-1 to TRBJ2-3; TRBD2 matches 9 bases. The CDR3 consists of 14 residues. Looked up from germline, CDR1 is LGHDT and CDR2 is YNNKEL (reference sequence). The V and J ends lost 6 bases and 2 bases, in that order; junction bases with no gene match: 3. CDR3 protein: CASSLAGSTDTQYF. The CDR3 DNA reads TGTGCCAGCAGTCTAGCGGGGTCCACAGATACGCAGTATTTT.

The J gene is TRBJ2-3, the V gene TRBV29-1, with TRBD2 matching over 7 bases. The V gene's germline CDR1 is SQVTM and CDR2 ANQGSEA. V lost 7 bases and J lost 6; bases outside the gene matches: 1. The CDR3 has 10 residues. The CDR3 loop is CSAGGDTQYF. As DNA, the CDR3 is TGCAGCGCCGGGGGGGATACGCAGTATTTT.

Many counts were recorded for this clonotype. The chain joins TRBV2 to TRBJ2-1; tentatively, D is TRBD2 (6 bases). This CDR3 comprises 13 residues. Per the germline V gene, CDR1 is SNHLY and CDR2 is FYNNEI. Trimming took 6 bases from V and 8 from J, leaving 14 bases between them. The CDR3 loop reads CASRPRGTYEQFF. CDR3 coding DNA: TGTGCCAGCAGACCCCGAGGGACTTATGAGCAGTTCTTC.

A few counts support this clonotype. This rearrangement joins TRBV7-6 to TRBJ2-7; possibly TRBD2 for D (7 bases). The V gene lost 1 base and the J gene lost 6 bases, with 16 bases spanning the gap. Germline CDR1 SGHVS, CDR2 FNYEAQ. This CDR3 has 15 residues. CDR3 residues: CASSLVSGGGGEQYF. The CDR3 DNA follows: TGTGCCAGCAGCTTAGTCTCCGGGGGCGGGGGCGAGCAGTACTTC.

Many counts were recorded for this clonotype. V gene TRBV7-9 combines with J gene TRBJ2-7; D not certain. Trimming shortened V by 3 bases and J by 3 bases, and 18 bases separated the two germline ends. The CDR3 is 16 residues long. CDR1 is SEHNR, CDR2 FQNEAQ, per germline (reference sequence). The CDR3: CASSFQSGNAIYEQYF. The DNA of the CDR3 is TGTGCCAGCAGCTTCCAATCTGGGAATGCCATCTACGAGCAGTACTTC.

This clonotype was seen ten or more times. The V call is TRBV28, the J call TRBJ1-5; D may be TRBD1 (5 bases). V was clipped by 1 base and J by 5 bases, with 12 bases between them. Germline-derived CDR1 and CDR2 are MDHEN and SYDVKM. This CDR3 has 15 residues. The CDR3 DNA follows: TGTGCCAGCAGTTTATACGGTCAGGGATATCAGCCCCAGCATTTT. Translation: CASSLYGQGYQPQHF.

The gene calls are TRBV5-1 and TRBJ2-1; D gene uncertain. The ends were cut back, 4 bases at V and 0 bases at J, with 11 bases in the middle. Germline V gene lookup returns CDR1 SGHRS and CDR2 YFSETQ. This CDR3 spans 15 amino acids. DNA of the CDR3: TGCGCCAGCAGCCCAATTGACGGCTCCTACAATGAGCAGTTCTTC. Its translation is CASSPIDGSYNEQFF.

This clonotype was seen a handful of times. V usage is TRBV25-1 and J usage is TRBJ2-7; D gene uncertain. The CDR3 spans 14 residues. Trimming stripped 4 bases from V and 3 bases from J, with 13 bases between. Germline assignment: CDR1 MGHDK and CDR2 SYGVNS. CDR3 residues: CASSASSGNYEQYF. In DNA form, the CDR3 reads TGTGCCAGCAGTGCATCTTCGGGTAACTACGAGCAGTACTTC.

This chain links TRBV9 with TRBJ2-7, with 8 bases fitting TRBD2. CDR1 and CDR2 (germline): SGDLS, YYNGEE. The CDR3 is 15 amino acids. The V gene end was trimmed by 0 bases and the J gene end by 7 bases; junction bases not matched to a gene: 9. The CDR3 DNA reads as TGTGCCAGCAGCGTAGAACCCGCGGGAGGAGGAGAGCAGTACTTC. Amino acids: CASSVEPAGGGEQYF.

In this sample, this clonotype turned up many times. This chain links TRBV9 with TRBJ2-5; 8 bases match TRBD2. The CDR3 totals 16 residues. Trimming at V came to 0 bases and at J to 4 bases, leaving 8 bases not matched to a gene. Germline V gene sequence: CDR1 SGDLS, CDR2 YYNGEE. CDR3 residues: CASSVAGGSSPETQYF. The CDR3 DNA follows: TGTGCCAGCAGCGTAGCGGGAGGGAGTTCCCCAGAGACCCAGTACTTC. The full variable domain, in which reference TRBV9 and TRBJ2-5 provide the parts outside the CDR3, is DSGVTQTPKHLITATGQRVTLRCSPRSGDLSVYWYQQSLDQGLQFLIQYYNGEERAKGNILERFSAQQFPDLHSELNLSSLELGDSALYFCASSVAGGSSPETQYFGPGTRLLVL.

This clonotype was seen ten or more times. The chain is built from TRBV10-3 and TRBJ2-1, with 8 bases matching TRBD1. Germline CDR1 and CDR2: ENHRY and SYGVKD. The CDR3 sequence is 13 residues long. Trimming at V came to 6 bases and at J to 3 bases, leaving 1 base not matched to a gene. CDR3: CAIRGTGYNEQFF. The CDR3 DNA is TGTGCCATCAGAGGGACAGGCTACAATGAGCAGTTCTTC.

V usage is TRBV30 and J usage is TRBJ1-2, with D maybe TRBD1 (5 bases). CDR1 and CDR2 from the germline V gene are GTSNPN and SVGIG (reference sequence). V shed 8 bases and J shed 4 bases, with 8 bases lying between them. CDR3 length: 10 residues. The CDR3 sequence: CAVGGYGYTF. In DNA form, the CDR3 reads TGTGCCGTGGGGGGCTATGGCTACACCTTC.

This clonotype was detected ten times or more. The chain joins TRBV20-1 to TRBJ2-5, with unresolved D. The V and J ends lost 4 bases and 4 bases respectively, with 7 bases between them. The CDR3 loop spans 11 amino acids. The germline CDR1 and CDR2 sequences are DFQATT and SNEGSKA (reference sequence). CDR3 region: CSAMGSETQYF. The CDR3 nucleotides are TGCAGTGCTATGGGGTCAGAGACCCAGTACTTC.

The rearrangement joins TRBV5-4 to TRBJ2-5; 9 nucleotides align to TRBD2. The CDR3 is 17 residues long. The germline CDR1 and CDR2 sequences are SGHNT and YYREEE (reference sequence). Germline trimming cut 0 bases from V and 5 bases from J; bases unmatched to any gene: 11. The CDR3 loop reads CASSLESGRKISETQYF. For the CDR3, the DNA is TGTGCCAGCAGCTTGGAGAGCGGGAGGAAGATCTCGGAGACCCAGTACTTC.

This clonotype was seen a handful of times. The gene calls are TRBV6-9 and TRBJ2-7, with 10 nucleotides matching TRBD1. Germline trimming cut 3 bases from V and 4 bases from J; bases unmatched to any gene: 9. The CDR3 loop spans 16 amino acids. From germline, CDR1 is MNHGY and CDR2 SVAAGI. For the CDR3, the DNA is TGTGCCAGCAGTTACGATTGGGACAGGGGTAGATACGAGCAGTACTTC. Its protein product is CASSYDWDRGRYEQYF.

This chain connects TRBV4-1 to TRBJ2-1, with TRBD1 as a possible D gene (5 bases). The CDR3 has 15 residues. Trimming cost V 0 bases and J 9 bases, with 15 bases left between them. CDR1 MGHRA and CDR2 YSYEKL come from the germline V gene. The CDR3, as DNA: TGCGCCAGCAGCCAAGATGACGGAGCAGGGCTTGAGCAGTTCTTC. Encoded protein: CASSQDDGAGLEQFF.

A few counts support this clonotype. This chain connects TRBV27 to TRBJ2-7, with 8 bases aligning to TRBD1. The CDR3 covers 15 residues. Germline V gene lookup returns CDR1 MNHEY and CDR2 SMNVEV (reference sequence). The V and J ends lost 8 bases and 8 bases, in that order; junction bases with no gene match: 17. CDR3 DNA sequence: TGTGCCAGCCGCGACAGGGGTTACAATCTTACGCAGCAGTACTTC. This codes for CASRDRGYNLTQQYF.

V usage is TRBV20-1 and J usage is TRBJ2-2; 7 nucleotides align to TRBD2. Germline loops: CDR1 DFQATT, CDR2 SNEGSKA (reference sequence). CDR3 length: 16 residues. Trimming at V came to 0 bases and at J to 1 base, leaving 5 bases not matched to a gene. The CDR3: CSARDKKRGNTGELFF. CDR3 coding DNA: TGCAGTGCTAGAGATAAAAAGCGGGGGAACACCGGGGAGCTGTTTTTT.

This clonotype was counted only a few times. The chain employs TRBV5-6 and TRBJ2-1, with 8 bases lining up with TRBD1. Germline lookup yields CDR1 SGHDT and CDR2 YYEEEE. The CDR3 is 16 amino acids. The V segment lost 6 bases and the J segment 8 bases; nucleotides outside the gene matches: 16. The CDR3 nucleotides are TGTGCCAGCAACTACGAGAGGTACAGGGGGATGGATGAGCAGTTCTTC. Protein product: CASNYERYRGMDEQFF.

This clonotype was recorded a few times. The gene calls are TRBV27 and TRBJ2-3; weak D call: TRBD1 (6 bases). The CDR3 has 16 amino acids. The germline CDR1 and CDR2 sequences are MNHEY and SMNVEV (reference sequence). V shed 4 bases and J shed 0 bases, with 14 bases lying between them. The CDR3 sequence is CASSSRQAPSTDTQYF. The CDR3 coding sequence is TGTGCCAGCAGTTCCAGACAGGCTCCTAGCACAGATACGCAGTATTTT.